Listed below are T cell receptor beta chains from one sample, sequenced in a study of blood T cell repertoires in COVID-19. This table comes from immunoSEQ multiplex PCR, and its TCRdb copy is limited to in-frame clones, with some not included. The table shows around 150,000 clones, with around three quarters occurring only once. What was sequenced was peripheral blood. Receptors originate from a middle-aged man with active or convalescent COVID-19. Both conserved end residues are part of each CDR3. D genes are given only for firm matches. Size is omitted from some rows. Given values are once, few, many or a class for expanded clones.

>TRBJ1-2|TRBV27|-|-
TGTGCCAGCAGAATCGCCCCGGACCTGGGGGGGGACTATGGCTACACCTTC
CASRIAPDLGGDYGYTF
>TRBJ2-1|TRBV9|-|TRBD2
TGTGCCAGCAGCGTAGATGGGCTAGCGGGGGTTCTTGAGCAGTTCTTC
CASSVDGLAGVLEQFF
>TRBJ2-6|TRBV27|-|TRBD1
TGTGCCAGCAGTTTATCCCCGACAGGGGCTTACGGGGCCAACGTCCTGACTTTC
CASSLSPTGAYGANVLTF
>TRBJ2-3|TRBV9|-|-
TGTGCCAGCAGCGGGACATATACAGATACGCAGTATTTT
CASSGTYTDTQYF
>TRBJ1-1|TRBV3-1/TRBV3-2|-|-
TGTGCCAGCAGCCTTGCCTCAGGGGAAGGAGCTTTCTTT
CASSLASGEGAFF
>TRBJ2-1|TRBV21-1|-|-
TGTGCCAGCAGCAATAACAGAAGGGAGGCGGGAGGGCCATATGAGCAGTTCTTC
CASSNNRREAGGPYEQFF
>TRBJ1-5|TRBV3-1/TRBV3-2|-|-
TGTGCCAGCAGCCAAGGGCAGGGCCATCAGCCCCAGCATTTT
CASSQGQGHQPQHF
>TRBJ1-4|TRBV3-1/TRBV3-2|-|-
TGTGCCAGCAGCCAAGGAGAGTGGGGAGCAGGTCGCATCTCCAATGAAAAACTGTTTTTT
CASSQGEWGAGRISNEKLFF
>TRBJ1-2|TRBV20-1|-|-
TGCAGCGCTCAACGCGCCTATGGCTACACCTTC
CSAQRAYGYTF
>TRBJ2-3|TRBV24-1|-|-
TGTGCCACCAGTCCCCTTTACACAGATACGCAGTATTTT
CATSPLYTDTQYF
>TRBJ2-7|TRBV5-1|once|TRBD1
TGCGCCAGCAGCGTCTCCCGGGACAGGAGTTCCTACGAGCAGTACTTC
CASSVSRDRSSYEQYF
>TRBJ1-4|TRBV11-2|once|-
TGTGCCAGCAGCTCCAGTACAACTAATGAAAAACTGTTTTTT
CASSSSTTNEKLFF
>TRBJ1-3|TRBV28|-|-
TGTGCCAGCAGCCCGACAGGACTAAACACCATATATTTT
CASSPTGLNTIYF
>TRBJ2-1|TRBV18|-|TRBD2
TGTGCCAGCTCACCACCGTCTAGCGGGGTCTACAATGAGCAGTTCTTC
CASSPPSSGVYNEQFF
>TRBJ1-1|TRBV28|few|TRBD1
TGTGCCAGCATGACAGGGACCACTGAAGCTTTCTTT
CASMTGTTEAFF
>TRBJ2-7|TRBV5-1|-|-
TGCGCCAGCAGCTTGGGTATATCCAGCGACAGCTCCTACGAGCAGTACTTC
CASSLGISSDSSYEQYF
>TRBJ1-3|TRBV29-1|-|-
TGCAGCGTTGAAGGACGGGCAGGGAAGAGCTCTGGAAACACCATATATTTT
CSVEGRAGKSSGNTIYF
>TRBJ2-6|TRBV27|-|-
TGTGCCAGCAGAAAGACTGATACAACCCCTGGGGCCAACGTCCTGACTTTC
CASRKTDTTPGANVLTF
>TRBJ1-6|TRBV15|-|-
TGTGCCACCAGCAGAGACGGTAATTCACCCCTCCACTTT
CATSRDGNSPLHF
>TRBJ1-5|TRBV28|few|TRBD1
TGTGCCAGCTTTGTCACAGGGGTAGCTCAGCCCCAGCATTTT
CASFVTGVAQPQHF
>TRBJ2-1|TRBV19|-|TRBD2
TGTGCCAGTAGTCAACCTACCGGGGAGGGCCGCAATGAGCAGTTCTTC
CASSQPTGEGRNEQFF
>TRBJ2-7|TRBV19|-|TRBD2
TGTGCCAGTAGTATAAGGAGCGGGAGCTCCTACGAGCAGTACTTC
CASSIRSGSSYEQYF
>TRBJ1-6|TRBV27|-|-
TGTGCCAGCAGTCTAATTCGATCACCCCTCCACTTT
CASSLIRSPLHF
>TRBJ2-7|TRBV27|-|-
TGTGCCAGCAGACCCCTAGGTGGGACTCGCTACGAGCAGTACTTC
CASRPLGGTRYEQYF
>TRBJ1-4|TRBV28|-|-
TGTGCCAGCAGTGAGGGGGGGGGTGAAAAACTGTTTTTT
CASSEGGGEKLFF
>TRBJ2-1|TRBV4-1|-|TRBD2
TGCGCCAGCAGCCAAGATTATGTGGGTAGCGGGTTTATATCCTACAATGAGCAGTTCTTC
CASSQDYVGSGFISYNEQFF
>TRBJ2-3|TRBV19|-|-
TGTGCCAGTAGTATTCTCCAGGGGACCACAGATACGCAGTATTTT
CASSILQGTTDTQYF
>TRBJ2-7|TRBV5-1|few|-
TGCGCCAGCAGCTTGTCTAGCGAGCAGTACTTC
CASSLSSEQYF
>TRBJ2-5|TRBV6-5|-|-
TGTGCCAGCAGTTCAGGAGGGTTGGTGGAGACCCAGTACTTC
CASSSGGLVETQYF
>TRBJ1-6|TRBV5-4|few|-
TGTGCCAGCAGCTGGGGGGGGAATAATTCACCCCTCCACTTT
CASSWGGNNSPLHF
>TRBJ1-2|TRBV7-9|-|-
TGTGCCAGCAGCCAGGGATCTTCTTACTTGGGCTACACCTTC
CASSQGSSYLGYTF
>TRBJ2-7|TRBV4-1|-|-
TGCGCCAGCAGCCAAGATACCTACGAGCAGTACTTC
CASSQDTYEQYF
>TRBJ2-1|TRBV29-1|-|-
TGCAGCGTTGCAACTAGAGATGATGAGCAGTTCTTC
CSVATRDDEQFF
>TRBJ2-3|TRBV28|-|TRBD2
TGTGCCAGCAGTTTTCCAACTAGCGGGAGCACGAATACGCAGTATTTT
CASSFPTSGSTNTQYF
>TRBJ2-3|TRBV18|-|TRBD2
TGTGCCAGCTCACCACCGGGAGGGAGCACAGATACGCAGTATTTT
CASSPPGGSTDTQYF
>TRBJ2-7|TRBV10-3|-|-
TGTGCCACCAGTAGGAGTAGCGGTTACGAGCAGTACTTC
CATSRSSGYEQYF
>TRBJ2-6|TRBV27|-|-
TGTGCCAGCAGAAGTCACACCTCTGGGGCCAACGTCCTGACTTTC
CASRSHTSGANVLTF
>TRBJ2-1|TRBV30|-|-
TGTGCCTGGAGTAAGCGGTCATACAATGAGCAGTTCTTC
CAWSKRSYNEQFF
>TRBJ2-7|TRBV11-2|-|TRBD1
TGTGCCAGCAGCTTATCAACAGGGGTCCCCTACGAGCAGTACTTC
CASSLSTGVPYEQYF
>TRBJ1-4|TRBV29-1|few|TRBD1
TGCAGCGTGGGACAGGGGGCTGACGAAAAACTGTTTTTT
CSVGQGADEKLFF
>TRBJ2-7|TRBV3-1/TRBV3-2|-|TRBD1
TGTGCCAGCAGCCTCACCCGGGGACAGTACGAGCAGTACTTC
CASSLTRGQYEQYF